This T cell receptor (beta chain) emerged from a study of identical twins (TCRdb year 2016). In the study overall: To test whether fetal clonotypes persist, the study used deep sequencing on TCR alpha and beta repertoires from monozygotic twins, unrelated adults of various ages, and cord blood. To rule out contamination, replicate twin experiments were performed at different times with different library preparation protocols.

All donors were healthy Caucasians. Three pairs of female monozygotic twins, all aged roughly 18 to 29 years, were included in the twin cohort. Peripheral blood mononuclear cells were used as the source from which RNA for TCR libraries was isolated. Library construction relied on 5' RACE. Sequencing took place on an Illumina HiSeq 2000. A universal primer binding site was added through template switching, and the final cDNA carried a unique molecular identifier so that TCR cDNA molecules could be counted accurately. Specific primers in the conserved constant-segment region were used to synthesize first-strand cDNA for TCR alpha and beta chains. To control for contamination, every cDNA library was double barcoded, receiving both a SMART-Mk sample barcode and Illumina barcodes. Two successive PCR steps introduced TruSeq adapter sequences along with Illumina sample barcodes. TCR alpha and beta cDNA libraries were sequenced on the Illumina HiSeq platform with custom primers. Under the source paper's analysis protocol: Raw reads were processed with MiGEC to extract unique molecular identifiers, and MiXCR was used to determine CDR3 positions. Recombination models were inferred per individual with the repgenHMM and IGoR tools using an EM algorithm. The tcR package in R was used for shared clonotype analysis, with sharing normalized by the product of cloneset sizes. To study raw recombination free of thymic and clonal selection effects, out-of-frame nonproductive sequences were analyzed. TCRdb reanalyzed the raw reads on its own, using fastp at Q25 for trimming and MiXCR for clone calling, and kept in-frame beta chains. CDR3 protein duplicates are merged, each entry listing the most common genes and DNA. TCRdb's processing, not the authors', yielded these V and J calls. The sample table lists 600,000 to 800,000 distinct CDR3 sequences, 21% of them with a count of one. The top ten constitute about 4.5% of the sample.

The table lists this clonotype with a few counts. No cognate antigen has been identified for it. Nothing much larger sits one base from this clone, and base qualities are not available. The germline V gene supplies CDR1 SGDLS and CDR2 YYNGEE. CDR3 length: 14 amino acids, cysteine to phenylalanine. Only the CDR3 portion is preserved as DNA: 42 bases, with reading frame beginning at the first base. V is cut back by 3 bases and J by 7 bases, with 6 bases in the junction unmatched. What the study reported, not specific to this receptor: Out-of-frame TCR alpha sharing in monozygotic twins was systematically underestimated by recombination models, whereas sharing between unrelated individuals was in agreement with the recombination models. Abundant cord blood beta clonotypes carried fewer insertions; young adult naive repertoires showed a weaker similar trend, while memory repertoires showed none. Conclusions relied on cross-sectional statistical analysis, since the same donors could not be followed over many years. Zero-insertion analyses could be partly confounded by invariant T cells such as MAIT and iNKT, though diverse VJ usage argued against such confounding for most clonotypes. Compared with coincidental sharing between unrelated individuals, out-of-frame TCR alpha sequences shared between twins had an excess of sequences with low generation probability. In beta out-of-frame sequences, excess twin sharing was weaker, because having fewer shared sequences lowered the signal-to-noise ratio.

These data also featured in a second study, about T cells expressing NK-cell markers. The second study reports: In sorted CD3+CD56+NKG2C+, CD3+CD56+NKG2C- and CD3+CD56-NKG2C+ T-cell subsets from 8 or 9 donors, TCR beta-chain repertoires were profiled. Among the eight sequenced donors, only one was HCMV-seronegative, while the other seven were HCMV-seropositive. In several experiments an anti-gammadeltaTCR antibody was added to restrict sorting to alphabetaTCR-expressing T cells. In several donors, the dominant CD3+CD56+NKG2C+ clonotypes ranked among the top 10 CD8+ clonotypes, making up roughly 1.0-7.5% of CD8+ T cells. Those dominant clonotypes were again the most abundant among CD3+CD56-NKG2C+ cells in several donors, at about 25-60.1%. Whether the expanded NKG2C-expressing T cell clones were specific for HCMV antigens remained unclear. The study sequenced eight donors, all healthy volunteers chosen at random: three men and five women. To determine HCMV serostatus, a commercial ELISA kit was used to detect HCMV-specific IgG in serum. For more than five donors, bulk peripheral blood T-cell repertoires were additionally sequenced from unsorted PBMC. Reads were demultiplexed and grouped by UMI with MIGEC, and clonotypes were assembled and quantified with MiTCR. To exclude erroneous sequences, only TCR cDNA sequences supported by at least two reads were retained. The tcR package was used for downstream repertoire analysis, and clonotypes were matched across fractions by CDR3 nucleotide sequence plus V segment. Antigen specificity was annotated against VDJdb with VDJmatch, allowing one amino acid substitution in CDR3.

Sequencing was done on a sample of PBMCs. Rearrangement joined TRBV9 to TRBJ2-5, and 10 junction bases match TRBD1. The origin of this receptor is a young woman in good health. The CDR3 loop reads CASSGQGAVGTQYF. The nucleotides are TGTGCCAGCAGCGGACAGGGGGCGGTTGGGACCCAGTACTTC.